This T cell receptor (beta chain) was sequenced in a study of post-analysis software for immune sequencing data (dated by TCRdb to between 2015 and 2016). Regarding the research as a whole: Disease courses on record covered relapsing-remitting, secondary progressive and progressive-relapsing multiple sclerosis, though some patients had no subtype annotation. A subset of samples was prepared in parallel using single-end sample barcoding, then pooled and co-amplified after Illumina adapter ligation. The patient repertoires were set against under 13 previously published healthy control repertoires from donors whose ages ranged from 6 to 25 years.

The library was obtained by PCR. This sample was sequenced with an Illumina HiSeq 2500. To reduce PCR and sequencing biases, unique molecular identifiers were built into the TCR beta cDNA libraries. Roughly 500,000 cDNA molecules were obtained per 1 to 10 million input T cells, so each molecule approximated one T cell. The patient libraries were prepared and sequenced using the same protocol as the earlier healthy control dataset. Samples belonging to the same batch were prepared together, multiplexed and sequenced on a shared HiSeq lane. On the authors' methods: Raw barcoded reads were processed with MIGEC, discarding single-read molecular identifier groups before consensus assembly and CDR3 extraction. VDJtools was used for post-analysis of the clonotype tables, and diversity was normalized by down-sampling every dataset to the size of the smallest sample. To correct batch-related cross-sample contamination, repertoire overlap clustering matched CDR3 amino acid sequences but not nucleotide sequences. TCRdb took the public reads, trimmed them with fastp at Q25, ran MiXCR for clone calling and kept in-frame beta chains. Rows matching on CDR3 protein sequence are summarized as one entry with the most common DNA and genes. TCRdb assigned the V and J calls; the authors' analysis was not used. The sample table lists about 620,000 distinct CDR3 sequences, around 40% of them with a count of one. In total, the top ten clones hold more than 1.5% of the sample.

This clonotype has more than one count but fewer than ten. Its antigen is currently not known. No base qualities exist here, and no much larger clone lies one base off it. Results and caveats for the whole study, not just this receptor: Direct clustering with F measure showed strong co-clustering of samples prepared in the same batch, prompting a batch-effect correction. Multiple sclerosis patients had significantly lower normalized Chao1 diversity than controls, a result that suggests substantial peripheral T-cell clonal expansion. Significantly higher frequencies in patients than in controls were found for a handful of TRBV segments, including TRBV5-6, TRBV5-1 and TRBV20-1. The multiple sclerosis patient group was slightly younger than the control group.

From a lookup of the germline V gene (reference sequence), CDR1 and CDR2 are DFQATT and SNEGSKA. The cysteine opens and the phenylalanine closes a CDR3 of 14 amino acids. The retained sequence is limited to the CDR3, 42 bases, with the frame set at the first base. Germline trimming amounts to 6 bases on V and 1 base on J, with 3 as the count of junction bases outside the gene matches. To demonstrate the VDJtools post-analysis software, the study profiled TCR beta repertoires from the peripheral blood of about 13 young patients with multiple sclerosis. The multiple sclerosis patients were children and adolescents ranging in age from roughly 6 to 15 years.

The sequence derives from a girl aged 10-17 years with multiple sclerosis. The chain is encoded by TRBV20-1 joined to TRBJ2-3; TRBD2 agrees with 11 junctional bases. The sample comprised blood. CDR3 reads: CSANSGGGTDTQYF. The DNA sequence reads TGCAGTGCAAATAGCGGGGGGGGCACAGATACGCAGTATTTT.